This passage covers 18 T cell receptor beta chains from one sample sequenced in a study of OX40 agonist ivuxolimab in advanced cancers. Here immunoSEQ multiplex PCR was the method, and the copy in TCRdb shows in-frame clones only, minus some. The sample lists over 85,000 clones, around nine tenths occurring once. Here the sequenced sample was CD4+ or CD8+ T cells sorted from blood, taken in a trial of the OX40 agonist ivuxolimab. Receptors were obtained from an adult with an advanced solid tumor such as melanoma, head and neck, liver or kidney cancer.

This sequence joins TRBV6-4 and TRBJ2-3; unclear D gene. V was trimmed by 4 bases and J by 0 bases, leaving 11 bases between them. Germline CDR1 MRHNA, CDR2 SNTAGT. CDR3 length equals 15 residues. This CDR3 is CASSVYVGSTDTQYF. The CDR3 DNA sequence: TGTGCCAGCAGTGTTTACGTGGGGAGCACAGATACGCAGTATTTT.

V is TRBV5-1 and J is TRBJ2-5; no clear D gene. The V end was cut by 4 bases, the J end by 1 base, with 11 bases between. This CDR3 comprises 14 residues. Germline V CDR1 and CDR2: SGHRS, YFSETQ. The CDR3 nucleotides are TGCGCCAGCAGCCCCCAGTTGGGCCAAGAGACCCAGTACTTC. This gives the protein CASSPQLGQETQYF.

This clone was observed once. The gene calls are TRBV10-3 and TRBJ2-3; no reliable D call. The V and J ends lost 10 bases and 2 bases respectively, with 4 bases between them. Germline V lookup: CDR1 ENHRY, CDR2 SYGVKD. This CDR3 region has 10 residues. In DNA, the CDR3 is TGTGCCACTGCCACAGATACGCAGTATTTT. Translating it yields CATATDTQYF.

Details on this clone: Its ends do not fully match the called genes, so a read error is possible. The chain is built from TRBV6-5 and TRBJ1-4; D ambiguous. The CDR3 covers 12 residues. CDR1 is MNHEY and CDR2 is SVGAGI in the germline V gene. CDR3 region: CASSYSGEPLLF. CDR3 sequence (DNA): TGTGCCAGCAGTTACTCTGGGGAACCACTGCTTTTT.

The chain links TRBV6-5 to TRBJ2-4; 8 positions agree with TRBD1. The CDR3 loop spans 16 amino acids. The germline V gene has CDR1 MNHEY and CDR2 SVGAGI. V trimming: 2 bases; J trimming: 4 bases; junction bases outside the gene matches: 7. CDR3 in DNA: TGTGCCAGCAGTTACCGAATGGACAGGGCAAAAAACATTCAGTACTTC. It codes for CASSYRMDRAKNIQYF.

This clone was seen a single time. V usage is TRBV19 and J usage is TRBJ2-2; D is ambiguous. The germline gives CDR1 LNHDA, CDR2 SQIVND (reference sequence). This CDR3 has 12 residues. Trimming stripped 7 bases from V and 5 bases from J, with 8 bases between. CDR3 region: CASNPRTGELFF. DNA for the CDR3: TGTGCCAGTAACCCCCGTACCGGGGAGCTGTTTTTT.

The chain joins TRBV11-3 to TRBJ2-5; D remains unclear. This CDR3 region has 13 residues. CDR1 and CDR2 (germline): SGHNT, YENEEA. Trimming stripped 3 bases from V and 4 bases from J, with 9 bases between. The CDR3 loop is CASSLNLLETQYF. The CDR3 nucleotides are TGTGCCAGCAGCTTGAACCTTTTAGAGACCCAGTACTTC.

The chain has TRBV28 and TRBJ1-5; D is unresolved. Between the trimmed V and J ends, which lost 5 bases and 0 bases, there was a span of 5 bases. The CDR3 runs 13 residues. Per germline, CDR1 MDHEN and CDR2 SYDVKM. In nucleotides, the CDR3 is TGTGCCAGCAGTCGGGATAGCAATCAGCCCCAGCATTTT. Translation gives CASSRDSNQPQHF. Combining the CDR3 with reference TRBV28 and TRBJ1-5 gives the whole variable domain DVKVTQSSRYLVKRTGEKVFLECVQDMDHENMFWYRQDPGLGLRLIYFSYDVKMKEKGDIPEGYSVSREKKERFSLILESASTNQTSMYLCASSRDSNQPQHFGDGTRLSIL.

The gene calls are TRBV15 and TRBJ2-7; 10 bases agree with TRBD1. Per the germline V gene, CDR1 is LNHNV and CDR2 is YYDKDF (reference sequence). This CDR3 has 16 residues. The V segment lost 1 base and the J segment 2 bases; nucleotides outside the gene matches: 5. CDR3 sequence: CATSRGGGTGAYEQYF. CDR3 bases: TGTGCCACCAGCAGAGGAGGGGGGACAGGGGCCTACGAGCAGTACTTC.

This chain uses TRBV9 with TRBJ2-3; no firm D call. Germline CDR1 reads SGDLS; CDR2 reads YYNGEE. The V end lost 0 bases, the J end lost 4 bases, and 6 bases lay between the germline ends. The CDR3 sequence is 13 residues long. CDR3 residues: CASSVAEADTQYF. CDR3 DNA: TGTGCCAGCAGCGTAGCTGAGGCAGATACGCAGTATTTT.

This chain connects TRBV7-8 to TRBJ2-5, with D perhaps assigned TRBD1 or TRBD2 (5 bases each). The V and J ends lost 5 bases and 5 bases respectively, with 15 bases between them. The CDR3 contains 14 residues. The germline gives CDR1 SGHVS, CDR2 FQNEAQ. The CDR3 reads CASSPGRFLETQYF. The CDR3 DNA follows: TGTGCCAGCAGCCCGGGACGGTTTCTGGAGACCCAGTACTTC. Using reference TRBV7-8 and TRBJ2-5 for the parts outside the CDR3, the full variable domain is GAGVSQSPRYKVAKRGQDVALRCDPISGHVSLFWYQQALGQGPEFLTYFQNEAQLDKSGLPSDRFFAERPEGSVSTLKIQRTQQEDSAVYLCASSPGRFLETQYFGPGTRLLVL.

This clone was recorded only once. This chain connects TRBV7-3 to TRBJ2-7, with 12 bases matching TRBD2. Germline V gene sequence: CDR1 SGHTA, CDR2 FQGTGA. The CDR3 extends over 15 amino acids. The J segment lost 4 bases and the V segment lost 4 bases, leaving 5 bases of the junction unmatched. This CDR3 is CASSSLAGGIYEQYF. The CDR3 coding sequence is TGTGCCAGCAGCTCCCTAGCGGGGGGGATATACGAGCAGTACTTC.

V usage is TRBV18 and J usage is TRBJ1-1, with TRBD1 identical over 7 bases. The germline gives CDR1 KGHSH, CDR2 LQKENI. V shed 4 bases and J 2 bases; nucleotides not matched to a gene: 10. There are 16 residues in the CDR3. For the CDR3, the DNA is TGTGCCAGCTCACTAGGGACAGACGGCAGCAACACTGAAGCTTTCTTT. Translating it yields CASSLGTDGSNTEAFF.

The chain recombines TRBV5-6 with TRBJ2-3, with TRBD2 matching over 13 bases. The CDR3 loop spans 17 amino acids. The V segment lost 2 bases and the J segment 2 bases; nucleotides outside the gene matches: 5. Germline loops: CDR1 SGHDT, CDR2 YYEEEE. The CDR3 reads CASSFPTSGRITDTQYF. The CDR3, as DNA: TGTGCCAGCAGCTTCCCGACTAGCGGGAGGATCACAGATACGCAGTATTTT.

The chain joins TRBV7-8 to TRBJ2-3; D gene uncertain. V gave up 4 bases and J gave up 5 bases, with 16 bases separating them. The CDR3 consists of 15 residues. CDR1 and CDR2 from the germline V gene are SGHVS and FQNEAQ. The CDR3 DNA follows: TGTGCCAGCAGCTCGGACCAAACATCCCAAGATACGCAGTATTTT. This gives the protein CASSSDQTSQDTQYF.

The chain combines TRBV21-1 with TRBJ2-7; the D call of TRBD2 is as the table states it, not checked on the DNA. TRBV21-1 is shown as a pseudogene. CDR3 length: 16 amino acids. CDR3 DNA sequence: TGTGCCAGCAGCAAAGCTGCGGGGGGAGTAGAAGACGAGCAGTACTTC. Protein: CASSKAAGGVEDEQYF.

The chain is built from TRBV5-1 and TRBJ2-3, with D hard to call. The germline CDR1 and CDR2 sequences are SGHRS and YFSETQ. This CDR3 has 13 amino acids. V dropped 3 bases and J dropped 4 bases, with 9 bases sitting between them. The CDR3 loop reads CASSSVVSDTQYF. The DNA of the CDR3 is TGCGCCAGCAGCTCGGTAGTCTCAGATACGCAGTATTTT.

This sequence joins TRBV7-2 and TRBJ1-4, with 7 bases aligning to TRBD1. V trimming: 7 bases; J trimming: 4 bases; junction bases outside the gene matches: 6. The CDR3 runs 14 residues. Looked up from germline, CDR1 is SGHTA and CDR2 is FQGNSA. CDR3 bases: TGTGCCAGCACCCCGACAGGGAATAATGAAAAACTGTTTTTT. This sequence encodes CASTPTGNNEKLFF.